This T cell receptor (beta chain) was retrieved from a study of early T cells in non-severe SARS-CoV-2 infection. General study results and limits: In VDJdb matching, anti-spike CD8 responses were favored while private and CD4 specificities went missing.

Attached unique molecular identifiers marked individual cDNA molecules. TCRdb redid the calling of the 5' RACE reads with MiXCR, one entry per CDR3 protein. This table holds tens of thousands of distinct CDR3 sequences, approximately 12% found once. The germline gives CDR1 SGHNT, CDR2 YENEEA. Trimming pared 5 bases from V and 8 bases from J, leaving 19 bases between. The CDR3 length is 15 residues. This clonotype was counted ten times or more. Its antigen is currently unknown. The source is an adult who was a healthcare worker with PCR-confirmed SARS-CoV-2 infection or an uninfected control (not recorded which). The donor label of this sample is uncertain. The chain recombines TRBV11-3 with TRBJ2-1; TRBD1 might be the D (6 bases). The material sequenced was whole blood, taken at baseline. In nucleotides, the CDR3 is TGTGCCAGCAGCGCCGGCCCTCAACAGGGCGATGAGCAGTTCTTC. Residues: CASSAGPQQGDEQFF. The whole variable domain, remainder taken from reference TRBV11-3 and TRBJ2-1, is EAGVVQSPRYKIIEKKQPVAFWCNPISGHNTLYWYLQNLGQGPELLIRYENEEAVDDSQLPKDRFSAERLKGVDSTLKIQPAELGDSAVYLCASSAGPQQGDEQFFGPGTRLTVL.